This T cell receptor (beta chain) emerged from a study of blood T cell repertoires in COVID-19. Study background: PBMCs, B-cell-depleted T cells, or T cells provided the cDNA or gDNA that made up the material.

The authors' processing: Amplification of reference gene primers provided the estimated nucleated cell counts. Here immunoSEQ multiplex PCR was the method, and the copy in TCRdb shows in-frame clones only, minus some. The V and J calls and clone size are taken from that table; D and trimming were inferred from the DNA. The table shows approximately 160,000 clones, with over 75% occurring only once. Germline V CDR1 and CDR2: SNHLY, FYNNEI. The J segment lost 0 bases and the V segment lost 6 bases, leaving 14 bases of the junction unmatched. CDR3 size: 18 residues. Sequencing input: peripheral blood. This rearrangement joins TRBV2 to TRBJ1-3, with 7 nucleotides matching TRBD1. The TCR was taken from a man aged 55 to 70 with active or convalescent COVID-19. CDR3 DNA: TGTGCCAGCAGGGAACGGACAGGAGGGGGGATCTCTGGAAACACCATATATTTT. It encodes CASRERTGGGISGNTIYF.